The present TCR beta chain was sequenced within a study of Graves' ophthalmopathy and Graves' hyperthyroidism. V gave up 4 bases and J gave up 6 bases; unmatched junction bases: 5. The V gene's germline CDR1 is KGHDR and CDR2 SFDVKD. CDR3 size: 15 residues. TCR beta CDR3 regions were amplified from RNA transcripts. First-round RT-PCR used HTBI primers; second-round multiplex PCR followed. TCRdb passed the multiplex PCR reads through MiXCR, listing each CDR3 protein once. This sample carries approximately 210,000 distinct CDR3 sequences, 29% of them seen once, and the ten largest clones take over 7.5%.

The TCR originated in a man aged 50-60 years with Graves' ophthalmopathy. This chain connects TRBV24-1 to TRBJ2-2, with TRBD2 matching over 9 bases. Material: peripheral blood. DNA for the CDR3: TGTGCCACCAGTGAAACTAGCGGGTTCGCCGGGGAGCTGTTTTTT. Protein sequence: CATSETSGFAGELFF.